This TCR beta chain was retrieved from a study of identical twins. The cDNA had a unique molecular identifier and a template-switch universal primer site. One entry per CDR3 protein, called by TCRdb with MiXCR from the 5' RACE reads. Of about 240,000 distinct CDR3 sequences in the sample, approximately 10% were seen once. Ten or more counts support this clonotype. The germline gives CDR1 LGHDT, CDR2 YNNKEL (reference sequence). The J segment lost 4 bases and the V segment lost 3 bases, leaving 8 bases of the junction unmatched. The CDR3 has 16 residues. The receptor was derived from a middle-aged man in good health. The chain combines TRBV3-1 with TRBJ2-2; TRBD2 matches at 7 bases. Sequencing used memory T cells sorted from blood. The CDR3, as DNA: TGTGCCAGCAGCCAGGTTTTGCGGGGGATCACCGGGGAGCTGTTTTTT. Encoded protein: CASSQVLRGITGELFF.